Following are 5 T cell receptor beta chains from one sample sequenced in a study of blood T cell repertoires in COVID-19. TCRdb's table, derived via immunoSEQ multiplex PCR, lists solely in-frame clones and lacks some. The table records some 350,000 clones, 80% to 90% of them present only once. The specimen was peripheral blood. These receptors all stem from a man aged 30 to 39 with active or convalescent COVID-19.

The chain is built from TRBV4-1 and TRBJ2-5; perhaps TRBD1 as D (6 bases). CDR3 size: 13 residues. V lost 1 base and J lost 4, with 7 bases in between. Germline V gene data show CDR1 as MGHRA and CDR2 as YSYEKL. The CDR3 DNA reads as TGCGCCAGCAGCCAAGGGGGGCGAGAGACCCAGTACTTC. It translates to CASSQGGRETQYF.

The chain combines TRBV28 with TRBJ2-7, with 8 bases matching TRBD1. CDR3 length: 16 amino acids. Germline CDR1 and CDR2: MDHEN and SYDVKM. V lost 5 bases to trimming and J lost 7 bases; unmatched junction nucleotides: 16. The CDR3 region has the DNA TGTGCCAGCAGTACCCAGGGGACAGGACACTACGCGGAGCAGTACTTC. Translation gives CASSTQGTGHYAEQYF.

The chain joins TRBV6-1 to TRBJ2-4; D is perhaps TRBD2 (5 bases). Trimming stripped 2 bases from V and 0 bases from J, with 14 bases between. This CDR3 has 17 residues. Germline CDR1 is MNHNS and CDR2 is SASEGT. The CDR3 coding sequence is TGTGCCAGCAGTGAAATCCCCCAGGACTCAGCCAAAAACATTCAGTACTTC. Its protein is CASSEIPQDSAKNIQYF.

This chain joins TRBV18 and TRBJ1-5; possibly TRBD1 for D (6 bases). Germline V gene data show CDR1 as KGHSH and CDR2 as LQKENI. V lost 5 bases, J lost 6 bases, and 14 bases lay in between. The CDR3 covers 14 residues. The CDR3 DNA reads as TGTGCCAGCTCAAAACAGGGATCGGGTCAGCCCCAGCATTTT. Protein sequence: CASSKQGSGQPQHF. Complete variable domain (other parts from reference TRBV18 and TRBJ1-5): NAGVMQNPRHLVRRRGQEARLRCSPMKGHSHVYWYRQLPEEGLKFMVYLQKENIIDESGMPKERFSAEFPKEGPSILRIQQVVRGDSAAYFCASSKQGSGQPQHFGDGTRLSIL.

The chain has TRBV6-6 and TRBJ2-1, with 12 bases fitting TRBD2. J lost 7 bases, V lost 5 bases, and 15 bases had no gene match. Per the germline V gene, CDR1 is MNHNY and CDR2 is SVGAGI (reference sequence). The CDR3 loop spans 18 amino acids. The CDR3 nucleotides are TGTGCCAGCAGTCCCCCTCTTTCTAGCGGGAGGGCCCTAAATGAGCAGTTCTTC. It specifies CASSPPLSSGRALNEQFF.